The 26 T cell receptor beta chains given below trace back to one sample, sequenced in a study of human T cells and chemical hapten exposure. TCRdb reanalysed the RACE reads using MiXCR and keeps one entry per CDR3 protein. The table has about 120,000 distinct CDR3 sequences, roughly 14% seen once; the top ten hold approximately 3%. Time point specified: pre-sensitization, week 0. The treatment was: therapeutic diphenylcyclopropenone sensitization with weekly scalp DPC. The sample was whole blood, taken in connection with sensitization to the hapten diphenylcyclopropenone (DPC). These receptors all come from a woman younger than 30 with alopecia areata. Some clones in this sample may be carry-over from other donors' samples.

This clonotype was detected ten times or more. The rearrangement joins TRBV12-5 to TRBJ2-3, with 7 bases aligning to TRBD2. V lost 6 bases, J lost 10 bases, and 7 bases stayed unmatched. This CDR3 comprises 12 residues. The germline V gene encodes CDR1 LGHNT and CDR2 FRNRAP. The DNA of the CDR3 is TGTGCTAGTGGGATGCCCGCGGGGGCGCAGTATTTT. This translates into CASGMPAGAQYF.

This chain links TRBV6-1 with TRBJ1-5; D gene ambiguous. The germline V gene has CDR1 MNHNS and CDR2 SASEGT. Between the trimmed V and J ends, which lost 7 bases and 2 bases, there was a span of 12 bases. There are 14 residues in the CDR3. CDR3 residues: CASTQGRGNQPQHF. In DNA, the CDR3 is TGTGCCAGCACCCAAGGTAGGGGCAATCAGCCCCAGCATTTT.

The CDR3 DNA sequence: TGTGCCAGTAGTATAAAAGCGGGGGCCGGGGAGCTGTTTTTT. Translating gives CASSIKAGAGELFF. This chain uses TRBV19 with TRBJ2-2; TRBD2 matches at 8 bases. Germline CDR1 LNHDA, CDR2 SQIVND (reference sequence). Trimming at V came to 2 bases and at J to 6 bases, leaving 2 bases not matched to a gene. The CDR3 sequence is 14 residues long.

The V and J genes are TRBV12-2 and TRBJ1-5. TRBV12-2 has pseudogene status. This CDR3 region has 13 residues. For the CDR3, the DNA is TGTGCAAGTCGCTTAAAAGCTGATCAGCCCCAGCATTTT. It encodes CASRLKADQPQHF.

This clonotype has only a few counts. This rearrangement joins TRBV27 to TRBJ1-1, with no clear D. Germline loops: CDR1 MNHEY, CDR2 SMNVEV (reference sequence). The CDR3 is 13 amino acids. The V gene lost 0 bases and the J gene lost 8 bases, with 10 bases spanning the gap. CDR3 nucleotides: TGTGCCAGCAGTTTATCGGAATATTCAGAAGCTTTCTTT. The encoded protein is CASSLSEYSEAFF.

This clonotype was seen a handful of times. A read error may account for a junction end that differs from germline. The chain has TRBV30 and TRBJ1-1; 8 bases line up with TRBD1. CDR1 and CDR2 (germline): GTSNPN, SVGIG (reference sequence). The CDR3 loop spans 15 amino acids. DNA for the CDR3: TGTGCCTGGTGTGTCAGGGGGCGATGGGACACTGAAGCTTTCTTT. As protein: CAWCVRGRWDTEAFF.

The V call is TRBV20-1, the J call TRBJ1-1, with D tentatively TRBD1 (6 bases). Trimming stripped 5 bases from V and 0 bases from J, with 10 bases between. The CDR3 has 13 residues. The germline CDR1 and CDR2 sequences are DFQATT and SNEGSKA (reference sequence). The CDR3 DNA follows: TGCAGTGCTGAGGGGGATTTGAACACTGAAGCTTTCTTT. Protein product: CSAEGDLNTEAFF.

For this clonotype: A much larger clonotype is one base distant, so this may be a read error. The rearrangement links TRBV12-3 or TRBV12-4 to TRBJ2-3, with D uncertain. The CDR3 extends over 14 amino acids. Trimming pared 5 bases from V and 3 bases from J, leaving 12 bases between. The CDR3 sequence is CASSRGHGTDTQYF. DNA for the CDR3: TGTGCCAGCAGTCGAGGTCACGGTACAGATACGCAGTATTTT.

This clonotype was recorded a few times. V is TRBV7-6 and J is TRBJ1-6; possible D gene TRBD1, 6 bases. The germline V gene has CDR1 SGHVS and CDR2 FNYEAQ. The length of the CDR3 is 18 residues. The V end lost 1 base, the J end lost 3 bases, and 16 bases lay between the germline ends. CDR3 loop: CASSLDGGRGYYNSPLHF. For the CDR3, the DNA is TGTGCCAGCAGCTTAGACGGTGGGAGGGGGTACTATAATTCACCCCTCCACTTT.

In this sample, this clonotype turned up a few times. The CDR3 spells CAISESGVGISQPQHF. As DNA, the CDR3 is TGTGCCATCAGTGAGTCGGGGGTCGGGATAAGTCAGCCCCAGCATTTT. The rearrangement uses TRBV10-3 and TRBJ1-5; D possibly corresponds to TRBD1 (5 bases). CDR1 is ENHRY and CDR2 is SYGVKD in the germline V gene. CDR3 length: 16 residues. Deletions cut 0 bases from V and 6 bases from J, with 15 bases between.

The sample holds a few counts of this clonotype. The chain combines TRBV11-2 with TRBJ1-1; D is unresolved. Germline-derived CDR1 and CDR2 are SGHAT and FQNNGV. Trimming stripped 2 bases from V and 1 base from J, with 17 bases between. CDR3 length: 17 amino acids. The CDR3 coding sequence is TGTGCCAGCAGCTTAAGGGCCGGTATTGGCTCGAACACTGAAGCTTTCTTT. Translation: CASSLRAGIGSNTEAFF.

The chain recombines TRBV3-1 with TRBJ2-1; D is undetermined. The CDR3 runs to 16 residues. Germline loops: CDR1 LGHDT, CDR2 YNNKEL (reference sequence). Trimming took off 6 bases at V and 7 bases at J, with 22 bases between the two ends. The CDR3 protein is CASSPMYSARKNEQFF. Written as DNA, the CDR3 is TGTGCCAGCAGTCCCATGTATTCAGCTAGGAAAAATGAGCAGTTCTTC.

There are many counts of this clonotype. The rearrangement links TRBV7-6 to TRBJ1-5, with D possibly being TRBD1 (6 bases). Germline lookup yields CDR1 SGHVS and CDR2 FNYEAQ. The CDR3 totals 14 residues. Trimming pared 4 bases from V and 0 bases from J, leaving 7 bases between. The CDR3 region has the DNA TGTGCCAGCAGCTCCAGGGGTAGCAATCAGCCCCAGCATTTT. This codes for CASSSRGSNQPQHF.

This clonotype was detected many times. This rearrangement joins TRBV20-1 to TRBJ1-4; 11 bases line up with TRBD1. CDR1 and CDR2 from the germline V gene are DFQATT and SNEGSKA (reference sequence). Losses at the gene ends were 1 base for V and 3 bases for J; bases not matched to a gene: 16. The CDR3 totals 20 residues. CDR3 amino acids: CSARVRTGGRGLGSNEKLFF. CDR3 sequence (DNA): TGCAGTGCTAGAGTGCGGACAGGGGGCCGAGGGCTTGGGTCTAATGAAAAACTGTTTTTT.

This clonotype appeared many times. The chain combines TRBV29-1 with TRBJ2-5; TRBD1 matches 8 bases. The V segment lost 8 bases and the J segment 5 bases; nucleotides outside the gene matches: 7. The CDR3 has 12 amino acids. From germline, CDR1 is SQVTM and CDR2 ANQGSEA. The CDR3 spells CSPTGAGETQYF. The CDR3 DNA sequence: TGCAGCCCGACAGGGGCAGGGGAGACCCAGTACTTC.

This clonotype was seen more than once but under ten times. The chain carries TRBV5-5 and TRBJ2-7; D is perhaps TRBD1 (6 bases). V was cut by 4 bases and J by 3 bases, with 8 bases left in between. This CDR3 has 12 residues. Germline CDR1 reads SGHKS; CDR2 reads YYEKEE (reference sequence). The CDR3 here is CASSVGHYEQYF. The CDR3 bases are TGTGCCAGCAGCGTGGGACACTACGAGCAGTACTTC.

In DNA, the CDR3 is TGTGCCAGCACCCCGACTAGCTTTAGGGGAGATACGCAGTATTTT. Amino acid sequence: CASTPTSFRGDTQYF. V is TRBV12-3 or TRBV12-4 and J is TRBJ2-3; 7 bases match TRBD2. V trimming: 7 bases; J trimming: 5 bases; junction bases outside the gene matches: 12. CDR3 length equals 15 residues.

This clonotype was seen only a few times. The DNA for the CDR3 is TGTGCCAGCAGCTTAGGTAGGGCGACCTTCGATGAGCAGTTCTTC. Its translation: CASSLGRATFDEQFF. This chain connects TRBV7-3 to TRBJ2-1; no clear D gene. V was cut by 2 bases and J by 8 bases, with 16 bases left in between. The CDR3 has 15 amino acids. Germline CDR1 reads SGHTA; CDR2 reads FQGTGA.

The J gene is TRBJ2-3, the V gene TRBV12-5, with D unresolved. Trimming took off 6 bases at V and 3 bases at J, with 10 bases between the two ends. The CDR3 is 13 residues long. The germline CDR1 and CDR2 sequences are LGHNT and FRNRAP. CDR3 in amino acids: CASGLTRTDTQYF. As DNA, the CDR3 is TGTGCTAGTGGCCTGACCCGGACAGATACGCAGTATTTT.

CDR3 region: CAWSVGAGSADTQYF. The CDR3 DNA reads as TGTGCCTGGAGTGTTGGGGCTGGCTCTGCGGATACGCAGTATTTT. The chain recombines TRBV30 with TRBJ2-3; possible D gene TRBD1, 5 bases. Germline V lookup: CDR1 GTSNPN, CDR2 SVGIG (reference sequence). The V end was cut by 0 bases, the J end by 6 bases, with 16 bases between. The CDR3 runs to 15 residues. Supplemented by reference TRBV30 and TRBJ2-3, the full variable domain reads SQTIHQWPATLVQPVGSPLSLECTVEGTSNPNLYWYRQAAGRGLQLLFYSVGIGQISSEVPQNLSASRPQDRQFILSSKKLLLSDSGFYLCAWSVGAGSADTQYFGPGTRLTVL.

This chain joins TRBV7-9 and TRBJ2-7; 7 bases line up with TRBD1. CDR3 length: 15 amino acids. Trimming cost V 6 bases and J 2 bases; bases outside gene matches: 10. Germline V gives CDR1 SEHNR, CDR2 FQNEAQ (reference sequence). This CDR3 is CASSSMDRSAYEQYF. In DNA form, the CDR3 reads TGTGCCAGCAGTTCGATGGACAGGTCAGCCTACGAGCAGTACTTC.

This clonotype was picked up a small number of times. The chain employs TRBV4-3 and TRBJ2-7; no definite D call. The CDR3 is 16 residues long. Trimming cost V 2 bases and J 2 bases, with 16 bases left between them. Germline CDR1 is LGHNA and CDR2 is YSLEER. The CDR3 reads CASSQPPQPAPYEQYF. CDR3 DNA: TGCGCCAGCAGCCAACCCCCCCAGCCGGCCCCCTACGAGCAGTACTTC.

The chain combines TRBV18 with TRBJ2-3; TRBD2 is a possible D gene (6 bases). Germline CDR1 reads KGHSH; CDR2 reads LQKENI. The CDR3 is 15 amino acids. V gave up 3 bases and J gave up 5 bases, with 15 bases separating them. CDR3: CASSPPGPRGDTQYF. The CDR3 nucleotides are TGTGCCAGCTCACCTCCGGGGCCGCGGGGAGATACGCAGTATTTT.

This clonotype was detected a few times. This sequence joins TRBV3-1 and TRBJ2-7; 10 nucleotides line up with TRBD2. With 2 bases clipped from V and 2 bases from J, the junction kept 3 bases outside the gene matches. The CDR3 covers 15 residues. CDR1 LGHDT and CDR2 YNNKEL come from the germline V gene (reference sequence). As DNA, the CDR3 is TGTGCCAGCAGCCAAAGTCTAGCGGGGGCCTACGAGCAGTACTTC. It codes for CASSQSLAGAYEQYF.

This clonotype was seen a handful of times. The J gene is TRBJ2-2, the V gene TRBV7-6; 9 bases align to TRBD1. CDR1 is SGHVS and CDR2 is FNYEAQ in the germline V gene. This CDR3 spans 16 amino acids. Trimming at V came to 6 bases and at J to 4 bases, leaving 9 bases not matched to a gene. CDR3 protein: CASRQTGGTSTGELFF. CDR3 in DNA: TGTGCCAGCAGGCAAACAGGGGGCACCAGCACCGGGGAGCTGTTTTTT.

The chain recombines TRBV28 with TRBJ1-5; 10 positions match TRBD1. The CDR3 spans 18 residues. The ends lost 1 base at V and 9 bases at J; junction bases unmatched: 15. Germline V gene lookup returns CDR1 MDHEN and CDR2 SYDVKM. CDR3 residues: CASSLYAGPTGGEWPQHF. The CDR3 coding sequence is TGTGCCAGCAGTTTATACGCTGGCCCGACAGGGGGCGAATGGCCCCAGCATTTT. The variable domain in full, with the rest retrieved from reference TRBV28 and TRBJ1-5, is DVKVTQSSRYLVKRTGEKVFLECVQDMDHENMFWYRQDPGLGLRLIYFSYDVKMKEKGDIPEGYSVSREKKERFSLILESASTNQTSMYLCASSLYAGPTGGEWPQHFGDGTRLSIL.